These 7 T cell receptor beta chains were all obtained from the same sample, sequenced in a study of blood T cells in healthy people across ages. Combining a sample-barcoded 5' primer with a J-beta primer mix, a second PCR ran for roughly 6 to 12 cycles. TCRdb processed the 5' RACE reads anew with MiXCR; each CDR3 protein has one entry. The sample lists about 1.5 million distinct CDR3 sequences; under 55% were seen once. Sequencing was carried out using blood. These receptors originate from a woman younger than 30 in good health.

This clonotype has a handful of counts. The chain is built from TRBV4-3 and TRBJ2-4; 7 nucleotides align to TRBD2. The J call may be faulty, since TRBJ2-7 better matches the DNA end. The germline CDR1 and CDR2 sequences are LGHNA and YSLEER. CDR3 size: 14 residues. The CDR3, as DNA: TGCGCCAGCAGCCAAGGGACTAGATTTACCGAGCAGTACTTC. Translating it yields CASSQGTRFTEQYF.

The chain carries TRBV29-1 and TRBJ2-1; D gene ambiguous. CDR3 size: 13 residues. CDR1 is SQVTM, CDR2 ANQGSEA, per germline. With 2 bases removed from V and 6 bases from J, the gap between germline ends came to 11 bases. The CDR3 here is CSVELVKSNEQFF. For the CDR3, the DNA is TGCAGCGTTGAATTGGTCAAATCCAATGAGCAGTTCTTC.

The chain recombines TRBV15 with TRBJ2-6; the D is unclear. The CDR3 sequence is 19 residues long. Germline values: CDR1 LNHNV, CDR2 YYDKDF (reference sequence). Trimming pared 0 bases from V and 0 bases from J, leaving 15 bases between. The CDR3 spells CATSRDLVSATSGANVLTF. CDR3 nucleotide sequence: TGTGCCACCAGCAGAGATCTTGTGAGTGCTACCTCTGGGGCCAACGTCCTGACTTTC.

The chain links TRBV2 to TRBJ1-6; TRBD1 aligns across 8 bases. Germline CDR1 reads SNHLY; CDR2 reads FYNNEI. Unmatched junction bases numbered 9, after V lost 6 bases and J lost 8 bases. The CDR3 runs to 15 residues. For the CDR3, the DNA is TGTGCCAGCAGGAAGGACAGGGTGCAGGATTCACCCCTCCACTTT. Protein: CASRKDRVQDSPLHF.

Only a few counts were recorded for this clonotype. The V call is TRBV10-3, the J call TRBJ2-4, with D unresolved. TRBJ2-7 explains the end of the DNA better; the J call may be wrong. This CDR3 has 11 amino acids. Germline V gives CDR1 ENHRY, CDR2 SYGVKD. CDR3 bases: TGTGCCATCAGTGAGTGGGCCGAGCAGTACTTC. Translated, it gives CAISEWAEQYF.

The J gene is TRBJ2-7, the V gene TRBV2, with TRBD1 identical over 7 bases. This CDR3 spans 15 amino acids. V shed 5 bases and J 3 bases; nucleotides not matched to a gene: 10. CDR1 is SNHLY, CDR2 FYNNEI, per germline. CDR3 sequence (DNA): TGTGCCAGCAGTCCACCCCGGACAGGATACTACGAGCAGTACTTC. It encodes CASSPPRTGYYEQYF.

The chain uses TRBV7-2 and TRBJ2-3; TRBD1 matches 7 bases. With 5 bases clipped from V and 0 bases from J, the junction kept 8 bases outside the gene matches. The CDR3 spans 16 residues. Germline CDR1 is SGHTA and CDR2 is FQGNSA. The CDR3 loop is CASSQDRDSSTDTQYF. DNA for the CDR3: TGTGCCAGCAGCCAAGACCGGGACAGTAGCACAGATACGCAGTATTTT.